This entry is about one T cell receptor beta chain. Its cognate antigen has yet to be identified. No much larger clone exists at a distance of one base, and base qualities are not known. This specimen's time point label, interpreted: about 28 days (+/-7) after the second vaccine dose. Because spike-specific TCR depth and breadth did not differ between the two schedules, AZD1222 recipients who got a second dose at roughly 4 weeks were pooled with those who got a second dose at roughly 12 weeks. Vaccinee samples were obtained from the UK trials COV001 and COV002, which included a single-blind randomized controlled phase 2/3 trial of AZD1222 (ChAdOx1 nCoV-19) in healthy adults. For TCRbeta chain sequencing, PBMC samples from trial participants were taken at day 0 and at day 28 after the second dose. The data are from a study of T cell responses to AZD1222 COVID-19 vaccine listed by TCRdb under 2021. The study in broad terms: TCR sequencing was performed for roughly 240 trial participants, of whom around 200 were given two doses of AZD1222 and around 25 were given two doses of MenACWY control vaccine. Enrollment into the trials was organized by age into subgroups of 18-55, 56-69 and 70-plus years, and those subgroups contained approximately 160, 26 and 62 TCR-sequenced participants, respectively. The paper's findings and limits, for the study overall: The vaccine-associated CD4 TCRs covered the entire spike protein, and the dominant responses fell in regions 160-218 and 743-854. Only five or six AZD1222 recipients were SARS-CoV-2 seropositive at baseline, limiting conclusions about previously exposed vaccinees. Participants were mostly white British, with more females than males. The authors suggested clonal diversity may have been underestimated. Because no day 14 peak-response samples were available, the repertoires could be characterized only after the peak T cell response. Reportedly, close to half of the unique spike-specific TCRs recognized epitopes lying outside the regions that are mutated in the B.1.351 and B.1.1.7 variants. The 56-69-year group was small, and its depth increase did not reach significance, likely because of low power. After two AZD1222 doses, both the breadth and the depth of spike-specific TCRs were significantly higher than at day 0 and than in MenACWY recipients.

The CDR3 runs 15 amino acids, cysteine and phenylalanine included. The retained sequence is limited to the CDR3, 45 bases, with the frame set at the first base. The CDR3 regions of human TCRbeta chains were analyzed by immunosequencing. The published analysis was carried out like this. TCRs in the repertoires were matched against a reference library of SARS-CoV-2-specific TCRs that had been generated with the MIRA antigen-specificity platform. Breadth meant the fraction of unique TCRs that were SARS-CoV-2-associated, whereas depth meant the fraction of total T cells that were SARS-CoV-2-associated. Using the MIRA data, each spike-specific TCR was mapped to the spike region that the TCR reacts to and placed in a CD4 or CD8 class. Log10-transformed breadth and depth values were compared by one-way ANOVA with Sidak's multiple comparisons tests. Imported from immuneACCESS, the table was reduced by TCRdb to in-frame sequences with V and J called. These copies leave out some clones; in studies compared against another copy, an unresolved V gene accounts for under half, and the cause of the remainder is not known. The DNA was the basis for D and trimming; V, J and clone size are from that table. Across this sample there are about 130,000 clones, with 91% seen only once. Of the sample, around 1.9% falls within the top ten clones.

Recombination joined TRBV21-1 with TRBJ1-1; the table assigns TRBD1, which was not confirmed against the DNA. TRBV21-1 is classified as a pseudogene. The sequence derives from an adult who received the AZD1222 COVID-19 vaccine. The sample was peripheral blood, taken 28 days after the second AZD1222 dose. The sequenced DNA is TGTGCCAGCAGCAAAGCCAGGGGTGGGAGCACTGAAGCTTTCTTT. Its coded protein is CASSKARGGSTEAFF.